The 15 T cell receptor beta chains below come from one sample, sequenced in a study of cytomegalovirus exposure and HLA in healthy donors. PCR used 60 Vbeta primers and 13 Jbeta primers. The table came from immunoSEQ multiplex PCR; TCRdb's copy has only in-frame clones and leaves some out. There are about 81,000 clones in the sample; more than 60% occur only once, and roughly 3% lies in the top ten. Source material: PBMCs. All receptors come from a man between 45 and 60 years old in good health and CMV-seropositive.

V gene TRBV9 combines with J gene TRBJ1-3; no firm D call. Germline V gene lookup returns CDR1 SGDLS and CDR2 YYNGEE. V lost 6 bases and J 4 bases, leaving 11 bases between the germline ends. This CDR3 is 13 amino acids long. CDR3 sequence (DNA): TGTGCCAGCACCCGGACTGGCGGAAACACCATATATTTT. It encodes CASTRTGGNTIYF.

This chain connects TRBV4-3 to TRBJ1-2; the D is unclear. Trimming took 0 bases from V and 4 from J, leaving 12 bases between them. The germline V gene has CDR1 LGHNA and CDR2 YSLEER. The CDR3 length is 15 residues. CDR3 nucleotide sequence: TGCGCCAGCAGCCAAGAAAGCGGTCAGCCCTATGGCTACACCTTC. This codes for CASSQESGQPYGYTF.

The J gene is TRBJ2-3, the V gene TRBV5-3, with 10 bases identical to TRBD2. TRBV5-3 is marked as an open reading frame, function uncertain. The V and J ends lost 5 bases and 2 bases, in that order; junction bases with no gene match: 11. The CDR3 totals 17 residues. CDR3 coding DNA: TGTGCCAGAAGAGAACCAGCGGGAGGGCCGGACACAGATACGCAGTATTTT. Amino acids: CARREPAGGPDTDTQYF.

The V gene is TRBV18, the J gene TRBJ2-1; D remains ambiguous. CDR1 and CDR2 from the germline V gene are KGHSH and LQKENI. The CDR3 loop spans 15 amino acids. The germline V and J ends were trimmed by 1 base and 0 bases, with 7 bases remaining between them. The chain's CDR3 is CASSPRLSSYNEQFF. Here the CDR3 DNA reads TGTGCCAGCTCACCACGGTTGAGCTCCTACAATGAGCAGTTCTTC.

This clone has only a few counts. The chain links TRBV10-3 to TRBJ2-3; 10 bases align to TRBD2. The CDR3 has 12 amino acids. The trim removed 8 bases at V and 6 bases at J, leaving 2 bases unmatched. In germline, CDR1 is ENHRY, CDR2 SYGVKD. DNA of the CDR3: TGTGCCATCGGGACTAGCGAGGATACGCAGTATTTT. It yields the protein CAIGTSEDTQYF.

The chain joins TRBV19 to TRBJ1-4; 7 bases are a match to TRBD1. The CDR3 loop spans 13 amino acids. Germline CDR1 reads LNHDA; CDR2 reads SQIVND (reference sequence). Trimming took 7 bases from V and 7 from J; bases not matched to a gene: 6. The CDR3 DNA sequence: TGTGCCAGTACCTTGACAGGGAGTGAAAAACTGTTTTTT. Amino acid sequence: CASTLTGSEKLFF.

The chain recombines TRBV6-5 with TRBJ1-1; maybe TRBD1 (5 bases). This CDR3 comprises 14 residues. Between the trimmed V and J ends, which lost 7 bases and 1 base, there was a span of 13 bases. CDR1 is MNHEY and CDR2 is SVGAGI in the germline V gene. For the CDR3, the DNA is TGTGCCAGCATTTCAGGGTGGGAGAACACTGAAGCTTTCTTT. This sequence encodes CASISGWENTEAFF.

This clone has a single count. The CDR3 bases are TGTGCCAGCAGTCCATTTTTTGGTAGCGGGAGTAATGAGCAGTTCTTC. Translation: CASSPFFGSGSNEQFF. The chain has TRBV2 and TRBJ2-1; 9 nucleotides agree with TRBD2. In germline, CDR1 is SNHLY, CDR2 FYNNEI. CDR3 length equals 16 residues. V trimming: 5 bases; J trimming: 7 bases; junction bases outside the gene matches: 12.

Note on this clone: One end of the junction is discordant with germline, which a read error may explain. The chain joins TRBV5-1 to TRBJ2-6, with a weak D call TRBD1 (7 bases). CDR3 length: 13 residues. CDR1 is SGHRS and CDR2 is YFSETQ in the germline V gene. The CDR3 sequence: CASSSEGANGLTF. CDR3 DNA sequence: TGCGCCAGCAGCTCGGAGGGGGCCAACGGCCTGACTTTC. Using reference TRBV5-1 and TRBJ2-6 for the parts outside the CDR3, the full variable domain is KAGVTQTPRYLIKTRGQQVTLSCSPISGHRSVSWYQQTPGQGLQFLFEYFSETQRNKGNFPGRFSGRQFSNSRSEMNVSTLELGDSALYLCASSSEGANGLTFGAGSRLTVL.

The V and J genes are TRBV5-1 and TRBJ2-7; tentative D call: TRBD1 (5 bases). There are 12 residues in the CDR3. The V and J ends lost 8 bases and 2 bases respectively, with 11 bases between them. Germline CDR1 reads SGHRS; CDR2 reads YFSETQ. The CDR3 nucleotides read TGCGCCAGTTATTCGACAGCCTACGAGCAGTACTTC. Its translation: CASYSTAYEQYF. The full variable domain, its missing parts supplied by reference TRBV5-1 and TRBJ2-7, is KAGVTQTPRYLIKTRGQQVTLSCSPISGHRSVSWYQQTPGQGLQFLFEYFSETQRNKGNFPGRFSGRQFSNSRSEMNVSTLELGDSALYLCASYSTAYEQYFGPGTRLTVT.

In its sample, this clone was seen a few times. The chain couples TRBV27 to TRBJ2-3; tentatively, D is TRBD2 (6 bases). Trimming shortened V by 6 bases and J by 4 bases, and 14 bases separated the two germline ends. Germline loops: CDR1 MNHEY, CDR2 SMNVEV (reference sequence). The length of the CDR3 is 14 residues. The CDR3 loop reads CASRTVGEADTQYF. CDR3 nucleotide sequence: TGTGCCAGCAGAACAGTGGGGGAGGCAGATACGCAGTATTTT.

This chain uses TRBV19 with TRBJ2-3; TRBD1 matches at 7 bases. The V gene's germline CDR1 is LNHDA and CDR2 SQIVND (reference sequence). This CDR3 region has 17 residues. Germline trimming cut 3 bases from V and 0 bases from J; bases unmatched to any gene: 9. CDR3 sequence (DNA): TGTGCCAGTAGTATGGATAGACAGGGCCCTAGCACAGATACGCAGTATTTT. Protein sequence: CASSMDRQGPSTDTQYF.

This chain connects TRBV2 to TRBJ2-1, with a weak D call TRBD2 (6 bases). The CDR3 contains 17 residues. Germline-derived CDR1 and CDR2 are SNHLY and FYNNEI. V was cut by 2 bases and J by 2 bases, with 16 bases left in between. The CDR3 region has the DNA TGTGCCAGCAGTGAACGCCTAGCGCTACCTCCCTACAATGAGCAGTTCTTC. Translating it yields CASSERLALPPYNEQFF.

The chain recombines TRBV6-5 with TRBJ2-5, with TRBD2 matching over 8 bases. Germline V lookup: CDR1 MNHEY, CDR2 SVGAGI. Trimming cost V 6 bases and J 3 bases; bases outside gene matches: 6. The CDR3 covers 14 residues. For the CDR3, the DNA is TGTGCCAGCAGCTGGGGTAGCGGGAAAGAGACCCAGTACTTC. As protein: CASSWGSGKETQYF.

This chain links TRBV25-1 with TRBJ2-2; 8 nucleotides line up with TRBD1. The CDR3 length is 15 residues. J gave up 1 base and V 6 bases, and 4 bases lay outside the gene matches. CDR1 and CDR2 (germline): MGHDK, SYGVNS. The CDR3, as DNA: TGTGCCAGCAGGCGACAGGGGAAGAACACCGGGGAGCTGTTTTTT. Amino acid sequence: CASRRQGKNTGELFF. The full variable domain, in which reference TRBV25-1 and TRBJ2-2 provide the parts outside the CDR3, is EADIYQTPRYLVIGTGKKITLECSQTMGHDKMYWYQQDPGMELHLIHYSYGVNSTEKGDLSSESTVSRIRTEHFPLTLESARPSHTSQYLCASRRQGKNTGELFFGEGSRLTVL.